This TCR beta chain was identified in a study of control samples from healthy donors and cancer patients. This clone has a handful of counts. V gave up 0 bases and J gave up 5 bases, with 11 bases separating them. This CDR3 region has 14 residues. Looked up from germline, CDR1 is SGHDN and CDR2 is FVKESK. The protocol was immunoSEQ multiplex PCR, while the TCRdb copy is restricted to in-frame clones and leaves out a portion. The table includes 150,000 to 200,000 clones, around 88% detected once. This TCR was recovered from a man between 18 and 29 years old in good health. The sequenced material came from blood. The genes are TRBV14 and TRBJ2-7, with D unclear. CDR3 DNA sequence: TGTGCCAGCAGCCAAGAACTTCTTCCAGACGAGCAGTACTTC. This gives the protein CASSQELLPDEQYF. Based on the CDR3 plus reference TRBV14 and TRBJ2-7, the full variable domain is EAGVTQFPSHSVIEKGQTVTLRCDPISGHDNLYWYRRVMGKEIKFLLHFVKESKQDESGMPNNRFLAERTGGTYSTLKVQPAELEDSGVYFCASSQELLPDEQYFGPGTRLTVT.